The next 24 T cell receptor beta chains were all read from a single sample in a study of human T cells and chemical hapten exposure. TCRdb reanalysed the RACE reads using MiXCR and keeps one entry per CDR3 protein. The sample includes about 380,000 distinct CDR3 sequences, approximately 5% of them seen just once. Documented time point: pre-sensitization, week 0. This sample's treatment: therapeutic diphenylcyclopropenone sensitization with weekly scalp DPC. Here the sequenced sample was whole blood, taken in connection with sensitization to the hapten diphenylcyclopropenone (DPC). The source of these receptors is a woman between 50 and 59 years old with alopecia areata. Some clones in this sample may be carry-over from other donors' samples.

This clonotype came up a few times. This chain uses TRBV7-9 with TRBJ2-3, with D possibly TRBD2 on 7 matching bases. The germline gives CDR1 SEHNR, CDR2 FQNEAQ (reference sequence). Trimming cost V 1 base and J 6 bases, with 17 bases left between them. The CDR3 has 16 amino acids. CDR3 protein: CASSLGRPGGSDTQYF. CDR3 DNA: TGTGCCAGCAGCTTAGGGAGGCCGGGGGGCAGTGATACGCAGTATTTT.

This clonotype was found a few times. The chain uses TRBV6-5 and TRBJ2-3, with D hard to call. Germline V CDR1 and CDR2: MNHEY, SVGAGI. This CDR3 spans 14 amino acids. V was trimmed by 6 bases and J by 0 bases, leaving 10 bases between them. CDR3 nucleotides: TGTGCCAGCAGGCCAACACGGAGCACAGATACGCAGTATTTT. It translates to CASRPTRSTDTQYF.

This clonotype has a count of ten or more. The rearrangement joins TRBV29-1 to TRBJ2-3; weak D call: TRBD2 (5 bases). The CDR3 is 18 residues long. Per germline, CDR1 SQVTM and CDR2 ANQGSEA. V shed 4 bases and J shed 2 bases, with 25 bases lying between them. The CDR3 sequence is CSVVIRGRAPTFTDTQYF. CDR3 nucleotides: TGCAGCGTTGTCATTCGGGGAAGGGCCCCCACTTTCACAGATACGCAGTATTTT.

V and J are TRBV7-6 and TRBJ1-1; no reliable D call. The CDR3 sequence is 17 residues long. Per germline, CDR1 SGHVS and CDR2 FNYEAQ. Trimming shortened V by 5 bases and J by 3 bases, and 22 bases separated the two germline ends. The CDR3 region has the DNA TGTGCCAGCAGCCACCCGGGTCTTTCTTCAGCCGACACTGAAGCTTTCTTT. It encodes CASSHPGLSSADTEAFF.

The rearrangement uses TRBV5-6 and TRBJ2-7; the D is unclear. V shed 3 bases and J shed 3 bases, with 4 bases lying between them. The germline CDR1 and CDR2 sequences are SGHDT and YYEEEE. This CDR3 spans 11 amino acids. This chain's CDR3 is CASSWDYEQYF. In DNA form, the CDR3 reads TGTGCCAGCAGCTGGGACTACGAGCAGTACTTC.

This clonotype was seen only a few times. This chain joins TRBV12-5 and TRBJ1-1; possible D gene TRBD1, 6 bases. CDR1 LGHNT and CDR2 FRNRAP come from the germline V gene. V was pared by 3 bases and J by 10 bases, with 12 bases between. The CDR3 contains 12 residues. CDR3 sequence reads: CASGFGGQVAFF. The CDR3 bases are TGTGCTAGTGGTTTTGGGGGGCAAGTAGCTTTCTTT.

A few counts support this clonotype. CDR3 nucleotide sequence: TGTGCCAGTAGTATCGGACTGGGACAGTATAACTATGGCTACACCTTC. This sequence encodes CASSIGLGQYNYGYTF. The rearrangement links TRBV19 to TRBJ1-2, with 7 positions matching TRBD1. The V and J ends lost 3 bases and 1 base, in that order; junction bases with no gene match: 8. Germline V gives CDR1 LNHDA, CDR2 SQIVND (reference sequence). CDR3 length: 16 amino acids.

This clonotype was seen repeatedly, ten times or more. This sequence joins TRBV20-1 and TRBJ2-6, with D tentatively TRBD2 (6 bases). V shed 1 base and J shed 0 bases, with 13 bases lying between them. The V gene's germline CDR1 is DFQATT and CDR2 SNEGSKA (reference sequence). CDR3 size: 17 residues. The CDR3 DNA is TGCAGTGCTAGAGTGCGGGGATCCTTCTCTGGGGCCAACGTCCTGACTTTC. Its translation is CSARVRGSFSGANVLTF.

This clonotype was counted many times. The V and J genes are TRBV20-1 and TRBJ1-5; D not resolved. With 3 bases removed from V and 6 bases from J, the gap between germline ends came to 18 bases. Germline CDR1 and CDR2: DFQATT and SNEGSKA (reference sequence). The CDR3 runs 15 residues. Here the CDR3 reads CSARRGNSASQPQHF. The CDR3 region has the DNA TGCAGTGCTAGGAGAGGTAACAGTGCCAGTCAGCCCCAGCATTTT.

The gene calls are TRBV10-2 and TRBJ1-1; D may be TRBD1 (5 bases). CDR1 is WSHSY, CDR2 SAAADI, per germline. The CDR3 has 14 residues. V lost 6 bases to trimming and J lost 3 bases, with 14 bases between them. The CDR3 nucleotides are TGCGCCAGCAGCTCTCAGGGAAAGGACACTGAAGCTTTCTTT. Translation gives CASSSQGKDTEAFF.

This clonotype has a count of ten or more. The chain uses TRBV7-9 and TRBJ2-7, with 8 bases aligning to TRBD2. Per the germline V gene, CDR1 is SEHNR and CDR2 is FQNEAQ (reference sequence). The CDR3 contains 16 residues. V was pared by 1 base and J by 2 bases, with 7 bases of the junction left unmatched. The CDR3 DNA is TGTGCCAGCAGCTTAGATGTTGGTAGCGGGGCCTACGAGCAGTACTTC. Translating gives CASSLDVGSGAYEQYF.

This chain uses TRBV7-9 with TRBJ2-2; 8 bases agree with TRBD1. Germline CDR1 SEHNR, CDR2 FQNEAQ (reference sequence). The CDR3 has 14 residues. V shed 7 bases, J shed 0 bases, and the junction held 1 base outside the gene matches. This CDR3 is CASTQGANTGELFF. The CDR3 DNA is TGTGCCAGCACACAGGGGGCGAACACCGGGGAGCTGTTTTTT.

The genes are TRBV9 and TRBJ2-5; 12 nucleotides match TRBD2. Germline CDR1 SGDLS, CDR2 YYNGEE. The CDR3 runs 15 residues. The ends lost 0 bases at V and 5 bases at J; junction bases unmatched: 2. The CDR3 is CASSVGTSGIETQYF. The DNA for the CDR3 is TGTGCCAGCAGCGTAGGGACTAGCGGGATTGAGACCCAGTACTTC.

In its sample, this clonotype was seen a few times. J is TRBJ1-4 and V is TRBV29-1; D ambiguous. V gave up 4 bases and J gave up 6 bases, with 6 bases separating them. The CDR3 consists of 11 residues. Looked up from germline, CDR1 is SQVTM and CDR2 is ANQGSEA. The chain's CDR3 is CSVVKDEKLFF. In DNA form, the CDR3 reads TGCAGCGTTGTTAAGGATGAAAAACTGTTTTTT. Full variable domain (rest looked up from reference TRBV29-1 and TRBJ1-4): SAVISQKPSRDICQRGTSLTIQCQVDSQVTMMFWYRQQPGQSLTLIATANQGSEATYESGFVIDKFPISRPNLTFSTLTVSNMSPEDSSIYLCSVVKDEKLFFGSGTQLSVL.

The chain uses TRBV3-1 and TRBJ2-2, with 7 positions matching TRBD1. CDR3 length: 16 amino acids. The V gene end was trimmed by 1 base and the J gene end by 1 base; junction bases not matched to a gene: 3. Germline loops: CDR1 LGHDT, CDR2 YNNKEL (reference sequence). The chain's CDR3 is CASSQVGGMNTGELFF. The CDR3 nucleotides read TGTGCCAGCAGCCAAGTAGGGGGCATGAACACCGGGGAGCTGTTTTTT.

This clonotype was observed at least ten times. V and J are TRBV30 and TRBJ2-7, with D hard to call. The germline gives CDR1 GTSNPN, CDR2 SVGIG (reference sequence). V lost 0 bases, J lost 6 bases, and 6 bases lay in between. CDR3 length: 11 amino acids. CDR3 amino acids: CAWSVLLEQYF. The CDR3 region has the DNA TGTGCCTGGAGTGTACTTCTCGAGCAGTACTTC.

This clonotype was found many times. The chain links TRBV28 to TRBJ1-5, with TRBD1 matching over 9 bases. V gave up 6 bases and J gave up 0 bases; unmatched junction bases: 9. The germline V gene has CDR1 MDHEN and CDR2 SYDVKM. CDR3 length: 17 amino acids. The CDR3 spells CASSRTTGGYSNQPQHF. DNA for the CDR3: TGTGCCAGCAGCAGAACGACAGGGGGTTATAGCAATCAGCCCCAGCATTTT. Complete variable domain (other parts from reference TRBV28 and TRBJ1-5): DVKVTQSSRYLVKRTGEKVFLECVQDMDHENMFWYRQDPGLGLRLIYFSYDVKMKEKGDIPEGYSVSREKKERFSLILESASTNQTSMYLCASSRTTGGYSNQPQHFGDGTRLSIL.

This clonotype occurred many times. The chain recombines TRBV20-1 with TRBJ2-3, with 7 positions matching TRBD2. Germline CDR1 reads DFQATT; CDR2 reads SNEGSKA (reference sequence). This CDR3 has 16 amino acids. J lost 5 bases, V lost 5 bases, and 16 bases had no gene match. The CDR3 is CSAPAVWGGSLDTQYF. The CDR3 DNA is TGCAGTGCTCCCGCCGTGTGGGGGGGGAGTCTAGATACGCAGTATTTT.

This clonotype appeared a few times. V usage is TRBV5-1 and J usage is TRBJ1-2; D remains ambiguous. The V end was cut by 0 bases, the J end by 2 bases, with 8 bases between. Germline assignment: CDR1 SGHRS and CDR2 YFSETQ. The CDR3 totals 14 residues. CDR3 nucleotides: TGCGCCAGCAGCTTGGATGGGCGGAACTATGGCTACACCTTC. It encodes CASSLDGRNYGYTF. The full variable domain, completed using reference TRBV5-1 and TRBJ1-2, is KAGVTQTPRYLIKTRGQQVTLSCSPISGHRSVSWYQQTPGQGLQFLFEYFSETQRNKGNFPGRFSGRQFSNSRSEMNVSTLELGDSALYLCASSLDGRNYGYTFGSGTRLTVV.

The gene calls are TRBV29-1 and TRBJ2-7, with D unclear. The CDR3 contains 11 residues. Germline lookup yields CDR1 SQVTM and CDR2 ANQGSEA. V was cut by 4 bases and J by 1 base, with 5 bases left in between. The CDR3 sequence: CSVAGSYEQYF. As DNA, the CDR3 is TGCAGCGTTGCGGGTTCCTACGAGCAGTACTTC.

This clonotype was found many times. This chain uses TRBV20-1 with TRBJ2-7, with a tentative D call TRBD1 (5 bases). CDR1 and CDR2 from the germline V gene are DFQATT and SNEGSKA (reference sequence). The ends were cut back, 3 bases at V and 3 bases at J, with 9 bases in the middle. The CDR3 length is 12 residues. The CDR3 DNA reads TGCAGTGCTAGCCGCAGGGACTACGAGCAGTACTTC. It specifies CSASRRDYEQYF.

The chain links TRBV19 to TRBJ2-1, with 7 bases identical to TRBD2. The CDR3 is 16 residues long. Germline values: CDR1 LNHDA, CDR2 SQIVND (reference sequence). V lost 3 bases, J lost 6 bases, and 11 bases stayed unmatched. The CDR3 loop reads CASSILIVGRANEQFF. The DNA for the CDR3 is TGTGCCAGTAGTATCCTCATCGTGGGGAGGGCCAATGAGCAGTTCTTC.

This clonotype has a count of ten or more. J is TRBJ2-3 and V is TRBV29-1; TRBD1 or TRBD2 may be the D gene (5 bases each). V shed 4 bases and J shed 0 bases, with 14 bases lying between them. The CDR3 has 15 residues. The germline V gene encodes CDR1 SQVTM and CDR2 ANQGSEA. CDR3 DNA sequence: TGCAGCGTTGGGATCAACGGGGCCAGCACAGATACGCAGTATTTT. Amino acids: CSVGINGASTDTQYF.

There are many counts of this clonotype. This chain joins TRBV5-1 and TRBJ1-1; D ambiguous. Germline values: CDR1 SGHRS, CDR2 YFSETQ. The V end lost 3 bases, the J end lost 10 bases, and 13 bases lay between the germline ends. The CDR3 length is 12 residues. The CDR3 sequence: CASSSPKGGAFF. The CDR3 DNA reads TGCGCCAGCAGCTCCCCCAAGGGTGGAGCTTTCTTT.